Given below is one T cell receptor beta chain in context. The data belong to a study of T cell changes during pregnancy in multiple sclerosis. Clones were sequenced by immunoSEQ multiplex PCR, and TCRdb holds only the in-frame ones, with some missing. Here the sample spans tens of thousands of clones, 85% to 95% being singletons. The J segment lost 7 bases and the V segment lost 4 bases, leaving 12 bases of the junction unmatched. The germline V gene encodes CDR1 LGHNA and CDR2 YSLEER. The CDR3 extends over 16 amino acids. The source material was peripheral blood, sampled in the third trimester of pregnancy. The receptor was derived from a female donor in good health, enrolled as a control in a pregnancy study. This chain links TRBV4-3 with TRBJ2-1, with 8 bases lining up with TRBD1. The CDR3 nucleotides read TGCGCCAGCAGCCCCCTAACCGGGACAGGAGGGAATGAGCAGTTCTTC. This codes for CASSPLTGTGGNEQFF.